This TCR beta chain was retrieved from a study of cytomegalovirus exposure and HLA in healthy donors. Study information: From donors who were HLA-typed, an early data release held 65 million to 85 million unique TCRs.

Whole-study findings and limits: Later analysis indicated greater clonal expansion among HLA-associated TCR beta chains than among equally common other chains. Some highly shared sequence variants likely arose as a pipeline artifact.

In regard to this clone: Its target is not known.

The CDR3 runs 16 residues. Trimming removed 1 base at V and 0 bases at J, with 10 bases between. Per the germline V gene, CDR1 is SGHTA and CDR2 is FQGTGA. Both 60 Vbeta primers and 13 Jbeta primers went into the PCR. Sequencing was performed with immunoSEQ multiplex PCR; in TCRdb, only in-frame clones are kept and a portion is missing. The sample has about 77,000 clones, about 84% seen once. This TCR derives from a man aged 35 to 55 in good health and CMV-seronegative. The V gene is TRBV7-3, the J gene TRBJ2-1, with a weak D call TRBD1 (6 bases). Material: PBMCs. For the CDR3, the DNA is TGTGCCAGCAGCTTAAAAGACAGGCGCTCCTACAATGAGCAGTTCTTC. Its protein product is CASSLKDRRSYNEQFF. Together with reference TRBV7-3 and TRBJ2-1, the CDR3 gives the full variable domain: GAGVSQTPSNKVTEKGKYVELRCDPISGHTALYWYRQSLGQGPEFLIYFQGTGAADDSGLPNDRFFAVRPEGSVSTLKIQRTERGDSAVYLCASSLKDRRSYNEQFFGPGTRLTVL.